The 23 T cell receptor beta chains below come from one sample, sequenced in a study of radiation and T cells in renal cell carcinoma. Here immunoSEQ multiplex PCR was the method, and the copy in TCRdb shows in-frame clones only, minus some. Among some 50,000 clones, roughly 83% were seen once, and the ten largest hold around 29%. Documented time point: baseline pretreatment blood. Indicated treatment: 15 Gy SBRT to primary tumor, nephrectomy 4 weeks later. The sequences come from blood, collected from a patient whose treatment included radiotherapy and nephrectomy. The receptor source for this set is a woman between 65 and 79 years old with renal cell carcinoma.

The V call is TRBV4-2, the J call TRBJ2-2; perhaps TRBD2 as D (5 bases). Trimming shortened V by 1 base and J by 8 bases, and 17 bases separated the two germline ends. This CDR3 region has 16 residues. CDR1 LGHNA and CDR2 YNFKEQ come from the germline V gene. The DNA of the CDR3 is TGTGCCAGCAGCCAAGGTCTGGGCAGAGGGAGAGGGGAGCTGTTTTTT. It is translated as CASSQGLGRGRGELFF.

Concerning this clone: Other DNA sequences within the sample encode an identical CDR3. This chain connects TRBV9 to TRBJ2-1, with D perhaps matching TRBD2 (6 bases). In germline, CDR1 is SGDLS, CDR2 YYNGEE. The CDR3 contains 15 residues. The V end lost 0 bases, the J end lost 4 bases, and 11 bases lay between the germline ends. CDR3 DNA sequence: TGTGCCAGCAGCGTAGCCGGGACTGAATACAATGAGCAGTTCTTC. This encodes CASSVAGTEYNEQFF.

The chain is built from TRBV7-2 and TRBJ2-1; 9 positions agree with TRBD2. This CDR3 spans 14 amino acids. Germline-derived CDR1 and CDR2 are SGHTA and FQGNSA. The J segment lost 4 bases and the V segment lost 5 bases, leaving 3 bases of the junction unmatched. The CDR3 loop is CASSSGGPYNEQFF. CDR3 nucleotides: TGTGCCAGCAGCAGCGGGGGGCCATACAATGAGCAGTTCTTC.

This rearrangement joins TRBV12-2 to TRBJ2-7; TRBD2 is taken as the D call from the table, unchecked against the DNA. TRBV12-2 is tagged as a pseudogene. The CDR3 sequence is 15 residues long. CDR3 in DNA: TGTGCAAGTCGCTTAGTTAATAGCCCGGCCTACGAGCAGTACTTC. This codes for CASRLVNSPAYEQYF.

The chain links TRBV14 to TRBJ2-3, with D possibly TRBD2 on 6 matching bases. V was pared by 4 bases and J by 3 bases, with 11 bases between. Germline CDR1 and CDR2: SGHDN and FVKESK. The CDR3 is 14 amino acids. CDR3: CASSPVGGTDTQYF. The CDR3 DNA follows: TGTGCCAGCAGCCCGGTAGGAGGGACAGATACGCAGTATTTT. Combining the CDR3 with reference TRBV14 and TRBJ2-3 gives the whole variable domain EAGVTQFPSHSVIEKGQTVTLRCDPISGHDNLYWYRRVMGKEIKFLLHFVKESKQDESGMPNNRFLAERTGGTYSTLKVQPAELEDSGVYFCASSPVGGTDTQYFGPGTRLTVL.

The J gene is TRBJ1-1, the V gene TRBV4-1; D perhaps matches TRBD1 (5 bases). V lost 2 bases and J lost 3, with 13 bases in between. CDR1 is MGHRA, CDR2 YSYEKL, per germline. The CDR3 is 15 amino acids. The CDR3 nucleotides are TGCGCCAGCAGCCAATCAGGGATTGGTTACACTGAAGCTTTCTTT. Its protein product is CASSQSGIGYTEAFF.

The CDR3 spells CASSIRPNSYEQYF. DNA for the CDR3: TGTGCCAGTAGTATAAGACCAAATTCCTACGAGCAGTACTTC. The chain recombines TRBV19 with TRBJ2-7; D not resolved. CDR3 size: 14 residues. The germline V and J ends were trimmed by 2 bases and 1 base, with 9 bases remaining between them. Germline CDR1 is LNHDA and CDR2 is SQIVND (reference sequence).

The chain uses TRBV29-1 and TRBJ1-1; D is uncertain. The V and J ends lost 2 bases and 4 bases respectively, with 8 bases between them. Looked up from germline, CDR1 is SQVTM and CDR2 is ANQGSEA. This CDR3 contains 12 residues. The DNA of the CDR3 is TGCAGCGTTGAATTCCCTTTCACTGAAGCTTTCTTT. Amino acid sequence: CSVEFPFTEAFF.

V and J are TRBV19 and TRBJ1-5; a possible D gene is TRBD1 (5 bases). The CDR3 is 17 residues long. The ends were cut back, 3 bases at V and 2 bases at J, with 17 bases in the middle. From germline, CDR1 is LNHDA and CDR2 SQIVND (reference sequence). The CDR3 region is CASSIPLGQPRNQPQHF. The CDR3, as DNA: TGTGCCAGTAGTATCCCTTTAGGACAACCCCGCAATCAGCCCCAGCATTTT.

This chain links TRBV7-9 with TRBJ1-1; D uncertain. CDR3 size: 13 residues. Between the trimmed V and J ends, which lost 1 base and 3 bases, there was a span of 6 bases. Germline loops: CDR1 SEHNR, CDR2 FQNEAQ (reference sequence). The CDR3 DNA sequence: TGTGCCAGCAGCTTAGAAAGACACACTGAAGCTTTCTTT. Its translation is CASSLERHTEAFF.

This rearrangement joins TRBV10-2 to TRBJ2-5, with 7 bases aligning to TRBD2. Per the germline V gene, CDR1 is WSHSY and CDR2 is SAAADI. The V and J ends lost 3 bases and 1 base, in that order; junction bases with no gene match: 2. The length of the CDR3 is 14 residues. The CDR3: CASSDIAGQETQYF. The CDR3 DNA follows: TGCGCCAGCAGTGATATAGCGGGCCAAGAGACCCAGTACTTC.

Written as DNA, the CDR3 is TGCGCCAGCAGCTTGGAAATCGACCTGGGCTACAATGAGCAGTTCTTC. Translating it yields CASSLEIDLGYNEQFF. The chain combines TRBV5-1 with TRBJ2-1; D is undetermined. Per the germline V gene, CDR1 is SGHRS and CDR2 is YFSETQ. Trimming took 0 bases from V and 3 from J, leaving 13 bases between them. This CDR3 spans 16 amino acids.

This clone has more than one count but fewer than ten. The chain employs TRBV11-1 and TRBJ2-7; D is unresolved. The CDR3 totals 13 residues. The germline V gene encodes CDR1 SGHAT and CDR2 FQDESV (reference sequence). V lost 1 base and J lost 6, with 10 bases in between. The CDR3 region has the DNA TGTGCCAGCAGCTTAGACCTCGATCGCGAGCAGTACTTC. It codes for CASSLDLDREQYF. Full variable domain (outside the CDR3, taken from reference TRBV11-1 and TRBJ2-7): EAEVAQSPRYKITEKSQAVAFWCDPISGHATLYWYRQILGQGPELLVQFQDESVVDDSQLPKDRFSAERLKGVDSTLKIQPAELGDSAMYLCASSLDLDREQYFGPGTRLTVT.

The chain carries TRBV11-2 and TRBJ2-7; the match to TRBD2 covers 8 bases. Per the germline V gene, CDR1 is SGHAT and CDR2 is FQNNGV. V lost 2 bases and J lost 5; bases outside the gene matches: 8. The CDR3 loop spans 15 amino acids. The CDR3 DNA sequence: TGTGCCAGCAGCTTATCCGGGACTAGTACCCACGAGCAGTACTTC. Protein sequence: CASSLSGTSTHEQYF.

CDR3 protein: CASSQELLGTAQNIQYF. In DNA form, the CDR3 reads TGCGCCAGCAGCCAAGAGCTCCTAGGGACAGCTCAAAACATTCAGTACTTC. The chain uses TRBV4-1 and TRBJ2-4; 7 positions agree with TRBD1. V gave up 0 bases and J gave up 5 bases; unmatched junction bases: 10. Per germline, CDR1 MGHRA and CDR2 YSYEKL. The CDR3 has 17 residues.

The gene calls are TRBV9 and TRBJ2-3; 8 bases map to TRBD2. Trimming removed 3 bases from V and 3 bases from J; junction bases left unmatched: 21. The CDR3 consists of 20 residues. Looked up from germline, CDR1 is SGDLS and CDR2 is YYNGEE. The CDR3 spells CASSAPQGLRRGEVTDTQYF. The CDR3 DNA reads TGTGCCAGCAGCGCCCCGCAAGGACTGCGGCGGGGGGAGGTGACAGATACGCAGTATTTT.

V gene TRBV4-1 combines with J gene TRBJ1-4; D might be TRBD1 (5 bases). V lost 0 bases, J lost 8 bases, and 13 bases lay in between. Germline V gene lookup returns CDR1 MGHRA and CDR2 YSYEKL. This CDR3 comprises 15 residues. CDR3 sequence reads: CASSQDWQGDEKLFF. The CDR3 DNA follows: TGCGCCAGCAGCCAAGATTGGCAGGGCGACGAAAAACTGTTTTTT.

This clone was seen once. The V and J genes are TRBV7-9 and TRBJ2-1; 7 bases line up with TRBD2. The CDR3 extends over 15 amino acids. V lost 5 bases and J lost 3; bases outside the gene matches: 7. Germline V gene data show CDR1 as SEHNR and CDR2 as FQNEAQ (reference sequence). The CDR3 is CASSQGASGYNEQFF. In DNA, the CDR3 is TGTGCCAGCAGCCAGGGCGCTAGCGGCTACAATGAGCAGTTCTTC.

The rearrangement uses TRBV5-1 and TRBJ2-1, with 7 bases matching TRBD1. This CDR3 spans 13 amino acids. V was pared by 2 bases and J by 10 bases, with 6 bases of the junction left unmatched. In germline, CDR1 is SGHRS, CDR2 YFSETQ. CDR3: CASSLGQASEQFF. The CDR3 DNA follows: TGCGCCAGCAGCTTAGGACAGGCCTCCGAGCAGTTCTTC.

The chain combines TRBV25-1 with TRBJ1-1; D is perhaps TRBD1 (5 bases). The V gene's germline CDR1 is MGHDK and CDR2 SYGVNS. The CDR3 is 15 residues long. V dropped 6 bases and J dropped 4 bases, with 18 bases sitting between them. CDR3: CASRSYQGRFTEAFF. The DNA of the CDR3 is TGTGCCAGCAGGTCCTACCAGGGTAGGTTCACTGAAGCTTTCTTT.

The chain recombines TRBV6-5 with TRBJ1-2; maybe TRBD1 (5 bases). The germline gives CDR1 MNHEY, CDR2 SVGAGI. V was clipped by 2 bases and J by 7 bases, with 11 bases between them. The CDR3 sequence is 13 residues long. CDR3 protein: CASSYVKGFGYTF. CDR3 sequence (DNA): TGTGCCAGCAGTTACGTAAAGGGGTTTGGCTACACCTTC.

With regard to this clone: The junction does not match germline at one end; this may be a read error. This sequence joins TRBV7-8 and TRBJ2-5; TRBD1 matches at 10 bases. CDR1 and CDR2 (germline): SGHVS, FQNEAQ. This CDR3 has 14 residues. CDR3: CAGSLGQGEETQYF. The CDR3 DNA is TGTGCCGGCAGCTTAGGACAGGGGGAAGAGACCCAGTACTTC.

This chain links TRBV6-1 with TRBJ1-5; D is perhaps TRBD1 (5 bases). Trimming pared 6 bases from V and 6 bases from J, leaving 15 bases between. CDR3 size: 14 residues. Germline CDR1 and CDR2: MNHNS and SASEGT. As DNA, the CDR3 is TGTGCCAGCAGCGACAGAGACGGGATTCAGCCCCAGCATTTT. Protein: CASSDRDGIQPQHF.